The 10 T cell receptor beta chains listed next were all sequenced from one sample in a study of blood T cell repertoires in COVID-19. Assay: immunoSEQ multiplex PCR; the TCRdb copy retains only in-frame clones and omits some. The sample consists of about 59,000 clones, around four fifths of them appearing once. Sequenced input: peripheral blood. The receptor source for this set is a woman aged 70-85 years with acute or convalescent COVID-19.

This clone was recorded many times. This rearrangement joins TRBV14 to TRBJ1-2, with D possibly being TRBD1 (5 bases). The germline V gene has CDR1 SGHDN and CDR2 FVKESK. V was trimmed by 4 bases and J by 2 bases, leaving 8 bases between them. This CDR3 has 13 amino acids. Here the CDR3 reads CASSPTGNYGYTF. CDR3 coding DNA: TGTGCCAGCAGCCCAACAGGAAACTATGGCTACACCTTC.

Of note for this clone: Other DNA sequences in this sample translate to the same CDR3. V usage is TRBV6-6 and J usage is TRBJ1-5; 9 nucleotides agree with TRBD1. Unmatched junction bases numbered 6, after V lost 4 bases and J lost 2 bases. CDR1 and CDR2 (germline): MNHNY, SVGAGI (reference sequence). The CDR3 contains 16 residues. The CDR3 DNA sequence: TGTGCCAGCAGTTGGGGACAGGGAGATCGCAATCAGCCCCAGCATTTT. Amino acids: CASSWGQGDRNQPQHF.

The gene calls are TRBV5-1 and TRBJ2-2, with D unresolved. V was trimmed by 1 base and J by 2 bases, leaving 12 bases between them. This CDR3 contains 16 residues. Germline CDR1 and CDR2: SGHRS and YFSETQ. CDR3 sequence: CASSLSGGLNTGELFF. The CDR3 nucleotides are TGCGCCAGCAGCTTGTCTGGCGGATTAAACACCGGGGAGCTGTTTTTT.

The J gene is TRBJ1-5, the V gene TRBV18, with D uncertain. Trimming removed 2 bases at V and 1 base at J, with 6 bases between. The CDR3 totals 14 residues. Germline values: CDR1 KGHSH, CDR2 LQKENI. CDR3: CASSPRESNQPQHF. CDR3 DNA sequence: TGTGCCAGCTCACCAAGGGAGAGCAATCAGCCCCAGCATTTT. Full variable domain (rest looked up from reference TRBV18 and TRBJ1-5): NAGVMQNPRHLVRRRGQEARLRCSPMKGHSHVYWYRQLPEEGLKFMVYLQKENIIDESGMPKERFSAEFPKEGPSILRIQQVVRGDSAAYFCASSPRESNQPQHFGDGTRLSIL.

The chain recombines TRBV5-1 with TRBJ1-6, with 9 bases lining up with TRBD1. This CDR3 comprises 18 residues. From germline, CDR1 is SGHRS and CDR2 YFSETQ. V shed 1 base, J shed 7 bases, and the junction held 12 bases outside the gene matches. CDR3 nucleotides: TGCGCCAGCAGCTTGAAGGGACAGGGCATTTTACAGAATTCACCCCTCCACTTT. This translates into CASSLKGQGILQNSPLHF.

This clone was counted once. CDR3 nucleotides: TGTGCCAGCAGCCCTAACCGGGACTCCCATGGCTACACCTTC. This codes for CASSPNRDSHGYTF. The rearrangement joins TRBV11-3 to TRBJ1-2, with a possible D match to TRBD1 (5 bases). The CDR3 contains 14 residues. V lost 5 bases to trimming and J lost 6 bases, with 16 bases between them. Germline-derived CDR1 and CDR2 are SGHNT and YENEEA.

V is TRBV6-5 and J is TRBJ1-2; D might be TRBD1 (5 bases). Per germline, CDR1 MNHEY and CDR2 SVGAGI. There are 15 residues in the CDR3. Trimming removed 4 bases at V and 5 bases at J, with 17 bases between. CDR3 protein: CASSSSGTGRYGYTF. The CDR3 DNA reads as TGTGCCAGCAGTTCCTCCGGGACTGGGCGGTATGGCTACACCTTC.

This clone showed up many times. The chain combines TRBV19 with TRBJ1-2; 8 positions match TRBD1. Germline lookup yields CDR1 LNHDA and CDR2 SQIVND (reference sequence). V trimming: 1 base; J trimming: 0 bases; junction bases outside the gene matches: 10. There are 18 residues in the CDR3. CDR3 sequence reads: CASSIGLRGQAANYGYTF. The CDR3 bases are TGTGCCAGTAGTATAGGTTTGAGGGGACAGGCAGCTAACTATGGCTACACCTTC. Based on the CDR3 plus reference TRBV19 and TRBJ1-2, the full variable domain is DGGITQSPKYLFRKEGQNVTLSCEQNLNHDAMYWYRQDPGQGLRLIYYSQIVNDFQKGDIAEGYSVSREKKESFPLTVTSAQKNPTAFYLCASSIGLRGQAANYGYTFGSGTRLTVV.

This chain joins TRBV27 and TRBJ2-7, with TRBD1 matching over 10 bases. The germline CDR1 and CDR2 sequences are MNHEY and SMNVEV (reference sequence). Germline trimming cut 4 bases from V and 6 bases from J; bases unmatched to any gene: 9. The CDR3 runs 15 residues. The CDR3 is CASSSGGTGVAEQYF. DNA of the CDR3: TGTGCCAGCAGTTCAGGCGGGACAGGGGTTGCCGAGCAGTACTTC.

This clone occurred once. The CDR3 bases are TGCGCCAGGACGCCCCGGGACAGGCGCTATGGCTACACCTTC. Translation: CARTPRDRRYGYTF. The V gene is TRBV5-1, the J gene TRBJ1-2; 8 bases are a match to TRBD1. The V gene's germline CDR1 is SGHRS and CDR2 YFSETQ. CDR3 length: 14 amino acids. J lost 4 bases, V lost 8 bases, and 10 bases had no gene match.